The clone carrying this TCR beta chain was seen a few times. Its cognate antigen is unknown. Assay used: immunoSEQ multiplex PCR; TCRdb lists only in-frame clones, some missing. The sample has some 170,000 clones, 75% to 90% seen once. V lost 2 bases and J 2 bases, leaving 7 bases between the germline ends. This CDR3 contains 13 residues. The data derive from a study of T cell responses to AZD1222 COVID-19 vaccine. Points from the study as a whole: Donors skewed white British and female; clonal diversity was possibly underestimated. CD4 TCRs associated with vaccination spanned spike, dominating at 160-218 and 743-854. Nearly half of the spike-specific TCRs reportedly recognize variant regions that carry no mutations. The breadth and depth of Spike-specific TCRs increased once two AZD1222 doses had been given.

V gene TRBV12-3 or TRBV12-4 combines with J gene TRBJ2-7, with D hard to call. The starting material was peripheral blood, obtained 28 days after the second dose of the MenACWY control vaccine. The clonotype was recovered from an adult who received the MenACWY meningococcal vaccine as a control. CDR3 in amino acids: CASSLRSTYEQYF. CDR3 bases: TGTGCCAGCAGTTTAAGGAGTACCTACGAGCAGTACTTC.